A selection of T cell receptor beta chains follows, all from one sample in a study of blood T cell repertoires in COVID-19. Assay: immunoSEQ multiplex PCR; the TCRdb copy retains only in-frame clones and omits some. The sample holds 150,000 to 200,000 clones, over 65% seen once. The specimen was peripheral blood. These receptors originate from a person between 70 and 80 years old with COVID-19, enrolled during active disease. The CDR3 runs from the conserved cysteine through the conserved F or W. D genes are given only for firm matches. Expanded clones get a size class; other rows say once, few or many, or leave the size out.

length,size,J,D,V,DNA,CDR3
14,once,TRBJ2-7,.,TRBV25-1,TGTGCCAGCAGTCAAGGACCCTCGGGGATCGAGCAGTACTTC,CASSQGPSGIEQYF
14,.,TRBJ1-5,TRBD1,TRBV10-2,TGCGCCAGCCGCAGGGGGATCGGCAATCAGCCCCAGCATTTT,CASRRGIGNQPQHF
14,.,TRBJ1-1,TRBD1,TRBV28,TGTGCCAGCAGGCTAAACAGGGGGCTCACTGAAGCTTTCTTT,CASRLNRGLTEAFF
15,few,TRBJ1-1,TRBD1,TRBV28,TGTGCCAGCAGATTAATGGACAGGGCGGACACTGAAGCTTTCTTT,CASRLMDRADTEAFF
13,.,TRBJ1-2,TRBD1,TRBV4-2,TGTGCCAGCAGCCCAGGACAGGGGGCGAGCTACACCTTC,CASSPGQGASYTF
16,few,TRBJ2-1,TRBD2,TRBV28,TGTGCCAGCGTCGGGGGGGGCGGTGCGTCCTACAATGAGCAGTTCTTC,CASVGGGGASYNEQFF
15,.,TRBJ2-1,.,TRBV5-5,TGTGCCAGCAGCGCGGGGGCGCATCACTACAATGAGCAGTTCTTC,CASSAGAHHYNEQFF
18,.,TRBJ1-5,.,TRBV27,TGTGCCAGCAGTTTATCCCTGGCAGGGGTTCTCGGCAATCAGCCCCAGCATTTT,CASSLSLAGVLGNQPQHF
16,.,TRBJ1-2,.,TRBV3-1/TRBV3-2,TGTGCCAGCAGCCAAGAGGCGGGAGTCTTGGGCTATGGCTACACCTTC,CASSQEAGVLGYGYTF
13,.,TRBJ1-2,.,TRBV19,TGTGCCAGTAGTATCGAACAGGCAGGTGGCTACACCTTC,CASSIEQAGGYTF
13,.,TRBJ1-5,.,TRBV7-2,TGTGCCAGCAGCTTAGACAGAAATCAGCCCCAGCATTTT,CASSLDRNQPQHF
17,.,TRBJ2-1,TRBD2,TRBV20-1,TGCAGTGCTAGTTCCCGCCGGGCTAGCGGGTATAACAATGAGCAGTTCTTC,CSASSRRASGYNNEQFF
13,.,TRBJ1-5,TRBD1,TRBV6-5,TGTGCCAGCAGCGGACAGGGTCATCAGCCCCAGCATTTT,CASSGQGHQPQHF
15,.,TRBJ1-3,TRBD1,TRBV3-1/TRBV3-2,TGTGCCAGCCCTCCAGGGGGCTTAACTGGAAACACCATATATTTT,CASPPGGLTGNTIYF
13,.,TRBJ2-7,.,TRBV27,TGTGCCAGCTCGGGGACATCAGGTAACGAGCAGTACTTC,CASSGTSGNEQYF
17,.,TRBJ2-2,TRBD2,TRBV7-2,TGTGCCAGCAGCCCCCCGGGGACTAGCGGGGCCACCGGGGAGCTGTTTTTT,CASSPPGTSGATGELFF
15,.,TRBJ1-6,.,TRBV6-2/TRBV6-3,TGTGCCAGCAGTCGCAGCCGGACTGCAGCTTCACCCCTCCACTTT,CASSRSRTAASPLHF
14,.,TRBJ2-5,TRBD1,TRBV18,TGTGCCAGCTCACCACAGGGGGCTGGGGAGACCCAGTACTTC,CASSPQGAGETQYF
16,.,TRBJ2-3,TRBD2,TRBV11-3,TGTGCCAGCAGCGAAGGACTAGCGGCTAGCACAGATACGCAGTATTTT,CASSEGLAASTDTQYF
15,once,TRBJ1-2,.,TRBV6-5,TGTGCCAGCAGTACCCGAGGGCGGCAGAACTATGGCTACACCTTC,CASSTRGRQNYGYTF
14,.,TRBJ2-7,TRBD1,TRBV9,TGTGCCAGCAGCGTAGATACAGGGGGCTACGAGCAGTACTTC,CASSVDTGGYEQYF
13,.,TRBJ1-1,.,TRBV7-2,TGTGCCAGCAGCTTAAGACGGGATAGAAGGGCTTTCTTT,CASSLRRDRRAFF
11,.,TRBJ2-5,.,TRBV7-2,TGTGCCAGCAGCCGTTTGGAGACCCAGTACTTC,CASSRLETQYF
12,.,TRBJ1-5,.,TRBV28,TGTGCCAGCAGTTTATTAAATCAGCCCCAGCATTTT,CASSLLNQPQHF
14,.,TRBJ2-3,.,TRBV9,TGTGCCAGCAGCGATCTCGGGGGCACAGATACGCAGTATTTT,CASSDLGGTDTQYF
14,.,TRBJ2-2,.,TRBV5-1,TGCGCCAGCAGCTTGGACCTAAACACCGGGGAGCTGTTTTTT,CASSLDLNTGELFF
16,.,TRBJ2-1,.,TRBV4-3,TGCGCCAGCAGCCAGGAGGCCCTGGAAACCTACAATGAGCAGTTCTTC,CASSQEALETYNEQFF
12,.,TRBJ1-1,.,TRBV30,TGTGCCTGCCACTCGGGACACGCGTTCGCTTTCTTT,CACHSGHAFAFF